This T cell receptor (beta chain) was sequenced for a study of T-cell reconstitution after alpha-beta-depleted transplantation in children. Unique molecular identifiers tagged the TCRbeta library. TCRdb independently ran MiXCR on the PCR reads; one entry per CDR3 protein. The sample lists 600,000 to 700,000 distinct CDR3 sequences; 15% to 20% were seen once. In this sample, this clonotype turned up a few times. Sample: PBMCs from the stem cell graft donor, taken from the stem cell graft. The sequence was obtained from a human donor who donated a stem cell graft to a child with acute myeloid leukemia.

CDR3 sequence reads: CASSCFSYEQYF. CDR3 coding DNA: TGTGCCAGCAGTTGCTTCTCCTACGAGCAGTACTTC. The V and J genes are TRBV27 and TRBJ2-7; D is unclear. Germline V gene lookup returns CDR1 MNHEY and CDR2 SMNVEV (reference sequence). V gave up 4 bases and J gave up 0 bases, with 4 bases separating them. The CDR3 runs 12 residues.